Shown below are 20 T cell receptor beta chains from a single sample sequenced in a study of identical twins. A single record per CDR3 protein comes from TCRdb applying MiXCR to the 5' RACE reads. This sample carries approximately 470,000 distinct CDR3 sequences, approximately 15% of them seen once, and the ten largest clones take around 0.48%. These data are also associated with another study on yellow fever vaccine responses in identical twins.

Sequenced input: CD4+ T cells sorted from blood. The receptor set was obtained from a woman between 18 and 29 years old in good health.

The CDR3 DNA sequence: TGTGCCAGCAGCAATAGGGTCACCCTTCCGGGCACTGAAGCTTTCTTT. Amino acids: CASSNRVTLPGTEAFF. The chain employs TRBV21-1 and TRBJ1-1; the table names TRBD1, a call not compared with the DNA. TRBV21-1 is shown as a pseudogene. The CDR3 sequence is 16 residues long.

This clonotype was detected a few times. The chain combines TRBV10-3 with TRBJ1-1; 7 bases are shared with TRBD1. Germline CDR1 is ENHRY and CDR2 is SYGVKD. CDR3 length: 14 residues. Unmatched junction bases numbered 2, after V lost 4 bases and J lost 0 bases. DNA of the CDR3: TGTGCCATCAGTGGACAGGGTATGAACACTGAAGCTTTCTTT. Translation gives CAISGQGMNTEAFF.

The chain carries TRBV28 and TRBJ2-2, with TRBD1 as a possible D gene (6 bases). Per germline, CDR1 MDHEN and CDR2 SYDVKM. V was trimmed by 11 bases and J by 0 bases, leaving 13 bases between them. This CDR3 is built from 14 residues. The CDR3 DNA is TGTGCCGCCATTCAGGGGTCGAACACCGGGGAGCTGTTTTTT. Amino acids: CAAIQGSNTGELFF.

This clonotype was seen only a few times. CDR3 bases: TGTGCCACCAGTGGGACTAGCGGGAGTTACAATGAGCAGTTCTTC. Translated, it gives CATSGTSGSYNEQFF. V usage is TRBV24-1 and J usage is TRBJ2-1; 13 bases match TRBD2. Germline V gives CDR1 KGHDR, CDR2 SFDVKD. This CDR3 comprises 15 residues. After removal of 5 bases from V and 4 bases from J, the junction contained 1 base not matched to a gene.

This clonotype was recorded a few times. J is TRBJ2-5 and V is TRBV9; TRBD1 matches 9 bases. The germline CDR1 and CDR2 sequences are SGDLS and YYNGEE. The CDR3 consists of 16 residues. The V and J ends lost 5 bases and 2 bases, in that order; junction bases with no gene match: 10. The DNA of the CDR3 is TGTGCCAGCAGTCGACAGGGGGGGATAGATCAAGAGACCCAGTACTTC. Its translation is CASSRQGGIDQETQYF.

This clonotype was observed a handful of times. The genes are TRBV5-1 and TRBJ2-7, with TRBD1 matching 7 bases. Looked up from germline, CDR1 is SGHRS and CDR2 is YFSETQ. V gave up 5 bases and J gave up 0 bases; unmatched junction bases: 14. The CDR3 length is 17 residues. In nucleotides, the CDR3 is TGCGCCAGCAGATACCAAACCACAGGGGAGAGCTCCTACGAGCAGTACTTC. Protein product: CASRYQTTGESSYEQYF.

This chain connects TRBV4-2 to TRBJ2-7, with TRBD1 matching 9 bases. Losses at the gene ends were 5 bases for V and 3 bases for J; bases not matched to a gene: 5. The CDR3 consists of 14 residues. CDR1 and CDR2 (germline): LGHNA, YNFKEQ. The chain's CDR3 is CASSMDRGGYEQYF. CDR3 nucleotide sequence: TGTGCCAGCAGCATGGACAGGGGAGGCTACGAGCAGTACTTC.

This chain joins TRBV6-1 and TRBJ2-1, with 9 bases that match TRBD1. CDR3 length: 16 residues. The junction had 8 bases not matched to a gene; V was cut back by 5 bases and J by 3 bases. Germline CDR1 and CDR2: MNHNS and SASEGT. CDR3 region: CASSLRWTGVYNEQFF. DNA for the CDR3: TGTGCCAGCAGTCTCCGGTGGACAGGGGTCTACAATGAGCAGTTCTTC.

The gene calls are TRBV6-4 and TRBJ2-1, with D possibly being TRBD2 (6 bases). V shed 3 bases and J shed 0 bases, with 18 bases lying between them. The CDR3 totals 18 residues. Germline CDR1 MRHNA, CDR2 SNTAGT. CDR3 nucleotide sequence: TGTGCCAGCAGTGATGCTCCTCTAGCGAGATCCTCCTACAATGAGCAGTTCTTC. It yields the protein CASSDAPLARSSYNEQFF.

The V gene is TRBV12-3 or TRBV12-4, the J gene TRBJ1-1; 11 nucleotides line up with TRBD1. V trimming: 3 bases; J trimming: 6 bases; junction bases outside the gene matches: 6. CDR3 length equals 15 residues. DNA of the CDR3: TGTGCCAGCAGTTTTTTGGACAGGGGGCTCCCTGAAGCTTTCTTT. Its translation is CASSFLDRGLPEAFF.

The chain's CDR3 is CSVERSGQVETQYF. CDR3 bases: TGCAGCGTTGAACGCTCCGGACAGGTTGAGACCCAGTACTTC. This chain uses TRBV29-1 with TRBJ2-5; 7 nucleotides match TRBD1. With V trimmed by 2 bases and J by 5 bases, 8 bases remained unmatched. Germline V lookup: CDR1 SQVTM, CDR2 ANQGSEA. The CDR3 contains 14 residues.

CDR3 sequence reads: CATSRAVQGIYEQYF. DNA for the CDR3: TGTGCCACCAGCAGAGCCGTCCAGGGTATTTACGAGCAGTACTTC. This sequence joins TRBV15 and TRBJ2-7, with a possible D match to TRBD1 (5 bases). Between the trimmed V and J ends, which lost 1 base and 4 bases, there was a span of 14 bases. This CDR3 spans 15 amino acids. Germline V lookup: CDR1 LNHNV, CDR2 YYDKDF (reference sequence).

This clonotype was counted only a few times. CDR3 loop: CAIMPSGGYNEQFF. CDR3 DNA sequence: TGTGCCATCATGCCTAGCGGGGGCTACAATGAGCAGTTCTTC. The V and J genes are TRBV10-3 and TRBJ2-1, with 10 bases identical to TRBD2. The CDR3 is 14 residues long. Trimming at V came to 7 bases and at J to 3 bases, leaving 3 bases not matched to a gene. Looked up from germline, CDR1 is ENHRY and CDR2 is SYGVKD.

The chain joins TRBV11-1 to TRBJ1-1; the D is unclear. CDR1 SGHAT and CDR2 FQDESV come from the germline V gene (reference sequence). The CDR3 runs 11 residues. V lost 3 bases and J lost 6, with 5 bases in between. CDR3 bases: TGTGCCAGCAGCTTTGAAGCTGAAGCTTTCTTT. This sequence encodes CASSFEAEAFF.

There are a few counts of this clonotype. This chain joins TRBV2 and TRBJ1-1, with D tentatively TRBD1 (5 bases). V was pared by 3 bases and J by 11 bases, with 13 bases between. Germline V gene sequence: CDR1 SNHLY, CDR2 FYNNEI. This CDR3 has 12 residues. Here the CDR3 reads CASSDWGGEAFF. CDR3 bases: TGTGCCAGCAGTGATTGGGGGGGGGAGGCTTTCTTT.

The chain employs TRBV20-1 and TRBJ2-7; D might be TRBD1 (6 bases). The CDR3 covers 13 residues. Trimming took 1 base from V and 4 from J, leaving 11 bases between them. Germline CDR1 reads DFQATT; CDR2 reads SNEGSKA (reference sequence). CDR3 sequence: CSARVAGVYEQYF. The CDR3 region has the DNA TGCAGTGCTAGAGTAGCAGGGGTATACGAGCAGTACTTC.

This clonotype was seen more than once but under ten times. This chain joins TRBV29-1 and TRBJ2-3; D might be TRBD2 (7 bases). The CDR3 sequence is 16 residues long. Germline V gives CDR1 SQVTM, CDR2 ANQGSEA. The V gene lost 1 base and the J gene lost 2 bases, with 16 bases spanning the gap. CDR3 amino acids: CSVEGRSGGPTDTQYF. The CDR3 DNA follows: TGCAGCGTTGAAGGGAGATCGGGGGGCCCCACAGATACGCAGTATTTT.

The gene calls are TRBV27 and TRBJ1-5; D not resolved. The CDR3 loop spans 14 amino acids. Germline CDR1 and CDR2: MNHEY and SMNVEV (reference sequence). Trimming cost V 5 bases and J 0 bases, with 8 bases left between them. CDR3 in amino acids: CASSRFSSNQPQHF. The CDR3 nucleotides are TGTGCCAGCAGTCGATTCTCTAGCAATCAGCCCCAGCATTTT.

The genes are TRBV28 and TRBJ1-2, with 11 bases fitting TRBD1. V shed 4 bases, J shed 4 bases, and the junction held 8 bases outside the gene matches. This CDR3 is 16 amino acids long. Germline V CDR1 and CDR2: MDHEN, SYDVKM. CDR3: CASSSQRTGGAYGYTF. The CDR3 bases are TGTGCCAGCAGTTCACAGAGGACAGGGGGCGCCTATGGCTACACCTTC.

CDR3 coding DNA: TGTGCCAGCAGTATCCGAACCACAGTGAACACCGGGGAGCTGTTTTTT. It is translated as CASSIRTTVNTGELFF. The V call is TRBV28, the J call TRBJ2-2; D is undetermined. Germline V gene lookup returns CDR1 MDHEN and CDR2 SYDVKM. The CDR3 has 16 amino acids. Trimming stripped 5 bases from V and 1 base from J, with 14 bases between.